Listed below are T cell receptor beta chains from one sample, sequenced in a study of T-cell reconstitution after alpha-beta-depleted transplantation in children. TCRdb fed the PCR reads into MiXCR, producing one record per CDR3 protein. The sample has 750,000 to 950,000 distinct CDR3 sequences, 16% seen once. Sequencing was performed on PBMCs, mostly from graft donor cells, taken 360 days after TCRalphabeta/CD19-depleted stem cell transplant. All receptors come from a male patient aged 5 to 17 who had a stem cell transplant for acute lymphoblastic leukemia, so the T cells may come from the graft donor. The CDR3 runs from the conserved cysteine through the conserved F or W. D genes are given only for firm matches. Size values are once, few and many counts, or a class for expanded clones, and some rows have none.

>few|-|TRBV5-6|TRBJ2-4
TGTGCCAGCAGCTTGACGGGCGGGGATCAGTACTTC
CASSLTGGDQYF
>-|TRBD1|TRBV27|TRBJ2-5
TGTGCCAGCAGTTTATCTTTCCCCGGGACAGGGTATATTACGGGGGTGAAGACCCAGTACTTC
CASSLSFPGTGYITGVKTQYF
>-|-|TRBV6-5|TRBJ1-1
TGTGCCAGCAGTTACTCCTCAGCCCTTGAAGCTTTCTTT
CASSYSSALEAFF
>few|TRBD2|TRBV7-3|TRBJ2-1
TGTGCCAGCAGCTTAACCCTAGCGGGAGAGGCGGGGCAGTTCTTC
CASSLTLAGEAGQFF
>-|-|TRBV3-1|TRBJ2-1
TGTGCCAGCAGCCAAGTTACAGGGCCCCTTACCCCGTTCTTC
CASSQVTGPLTPFF
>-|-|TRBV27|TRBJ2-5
TGTGCCAGCAGTTCTCTTATACAGGGCCCTCAAGAGACCCAGTACTTC
CASSSLIQGPQETQYF
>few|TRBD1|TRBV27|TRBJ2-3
TGTGCCAGCAGCCCACAGGGGATGGAGACAGATACGCAGTATTTT
CASSPQGMETDTQYF
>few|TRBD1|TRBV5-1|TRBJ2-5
TGCGCCAGCAGGCCGACAGGGGGCGAGGAGACCCAGTACTTC
CASRPTGGEETQYF
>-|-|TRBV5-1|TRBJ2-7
TGCGCCAGCAGCTTAGGCCGGGGGACTCCTTACGAGCAGTACTTC
CASSLGRGTPYEQYF
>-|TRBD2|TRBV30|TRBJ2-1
TGTGCCTGGAGTGTACATAGCGGGCCATACAATGAGCAGTTCTTC
CAWSVHSGPYNEQFF
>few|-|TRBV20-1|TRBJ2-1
TGCAGTGCTAGAGGGCCAGCGGAGTACTACAATGAGCAGTTCTTC
CSARGPAEYYNEQFF
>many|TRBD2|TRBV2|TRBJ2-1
TGTGCCAGCACGGGACTAGCGGGTGGGAATGAGCAGTTCTTC
CASTGLAGGNEQFF
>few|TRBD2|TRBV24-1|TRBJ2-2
TGTGCCACCAGTGATCTACGGACTAGCGCGAACACCGGGGAGCTGTTTTTT
CATSDLRTSANTGELFF
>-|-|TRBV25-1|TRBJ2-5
TGTGCCACCTCGTTTGAAGAGACCCAGTACTTC
CATSFEETQYF
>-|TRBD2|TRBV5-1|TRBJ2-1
TGCGCCAGCAGCTTGGTGGTCAGGGGGCTAGCGGGAGGTCTGAATGAGCAGTTCTTC
CASSLVVRGLAGGLNEQFF
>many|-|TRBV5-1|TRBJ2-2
TGCGCCAGCCGGTCAGCGGGTGACACCGGGGAGCTGTTTTTT
CASRSAGDTGELFF